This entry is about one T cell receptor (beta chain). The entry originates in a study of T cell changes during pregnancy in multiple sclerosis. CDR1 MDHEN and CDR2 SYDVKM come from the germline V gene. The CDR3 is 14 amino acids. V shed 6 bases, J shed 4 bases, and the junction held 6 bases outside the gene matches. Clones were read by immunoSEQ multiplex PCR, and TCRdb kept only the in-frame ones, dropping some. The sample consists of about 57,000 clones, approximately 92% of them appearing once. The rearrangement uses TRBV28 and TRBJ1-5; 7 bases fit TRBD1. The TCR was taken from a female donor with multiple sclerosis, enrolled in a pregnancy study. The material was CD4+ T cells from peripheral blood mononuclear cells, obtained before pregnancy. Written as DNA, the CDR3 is TGTGCCAGCAGACTTACAGGGGCAAATCAGCCCCAGCATTTT. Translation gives CASRLTGANQPQHF.